This is a list of T cell receptor beta chains from one sample in a study of T cell repertoires in cytomegalovirus infection. TCRdb processed the reads anew with MiXCR; each CDR3 protein has one entry. This table has roughly 280,000 distinct CDR3 sequences, roughly 9.1% appearing once. The sequenced sample consisted of PBMCs. The source of these receptors is a human donor in good health (CMV status not recorded). Some clones in this sample may be carry-over from other donors' samples. Both conserved end residues are part of each CDR3. Each record gives: D gene, V gene, CDR3 protein. The D gene is left open where the match is weak.

>TRBD1|TRBV10-2
CASSEADRTYQPQHF
>TRBD2|TRBV7-8
CASSLGTSGANTGELFF
>-|TRBV29-1
CSVDGAAEAATNYGYTF
>-|TRBV19
CAGKRTTGANVLTF
>TRBD1|TRBV15
CATSRQRTGSEKLFF
>TRBD2|TRBV7-6
CASSLSSGRYEQYF
>-|TRBV19
CASSIDGGNQPQHF
>TRBD2|TRBV5-4
CASSLVGREDSDTQYF
>TRBD2|TRBV3-1
CASSSGLAGHTQYF
>-|TRBV28
CASSFASGDNQPQHF
>-|TRBV29-1
CSVETPPGAGNTIYF
>-|TRBV7-2
CASSLGNTIYF
>TRBD2|TRBV7-2
CASSLPASGRRVYNEQFF
>TRBD1|TRBV7-2
CASSLESATGGTEAFF
>-|TRBV7-2
CASSRQYNEQFF
>TRBD2|TRBV12-5
CASGLRLAAGNEQFF
>-|TRBV20-1
CSARREYGYTF
>TRBD1|TRBV12-3/TRBV12-4
CASSLPGTGGSPLHF
>-|TRBV7-9
CASRDPFSYEQYF
>-|TRBV14
CASSQNRQRQFF
>TRBD2|TRBV7-2
CASSLGGGPQETLYF
>-|TRBV30
CAASGKGPYYEQYF
>-|TRBV6-2/TRBV6-3
CASSRGVGGEKLFF
>-|TRBV7-2
CASSPGGLGFF
>-|TRBV6-1
CASSDYEQYF
>TRBD1|TRBV28
CASSLDRGVKTQYF
>TRBD1|TRBV28
CASSPAGQGNTEAFF
>-|TRBV7-2
CASSFSLGARDYGYTF
>-|TRBV7-3
CASSSGSGANVLTF
>TRBD1|TRBV7-2
CASSGRGTGSDSPLHF
>-|TRBV6-6
CATLAREAQHF
>-|TRBV12-3/TRBV12-4
CASTRQATSYEQYF
>-|TRBV9
CASSVGPYANEKLFF
>TRBD2|TRBV2
CASSYLTSGGEQYF
>-|TRBV7-2
CASSLTVSNTEAFF
>-|TRBV12-3/TRBV12-4
CASTRTHSTEAFF
>-|TRBV7-8
CASSFRQSGAQHF
>-|TRBV7-8
CASSLAASNYGYTF
>TRBD2|TRBV29-1
CSVAGLAGAENTGELFF
>TRBD1|TRBV7-2
CASRHGQGPTSPLHF
>-|TRBV5-5
CASSSAGRAGGTEAFF
>-|TRBV5-4
CASSLFFGGSYNSPLHF
>-|TRBV20-1
CSAPHRSGPYNEQFF
>-|TRBV7-2
CASSATTNTGELFF
>-|TRBV29-1
CSVVYGGTQYF
>-|TRBV7-2
CASSLEGLATYEQYF
>TRBD1|TRBV5-1
CASRLDRGRGTEAFF
>TRBD2|TRBV20-1
CSATTSGSSYEQYF
>TRBD1|TRBV28
CATRTAPGGSGNQPQHF
>-|TRBV7-2
CASSPPGAQETQYF